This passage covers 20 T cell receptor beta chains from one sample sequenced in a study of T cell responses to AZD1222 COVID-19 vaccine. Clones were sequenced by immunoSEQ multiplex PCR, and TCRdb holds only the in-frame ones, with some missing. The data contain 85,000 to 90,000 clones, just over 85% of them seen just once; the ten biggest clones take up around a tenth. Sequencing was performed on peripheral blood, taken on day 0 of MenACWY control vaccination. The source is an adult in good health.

The CDR3: CASSLAGGTYNEQFF. CDR3 bases: TGTGCCAGCAGTCTAGCGGGGGGGACTTACAATGAGCAGTTCTTC. The gene calls are TRBV5-6 and TRBJ2-1, with 12 bases matching TRBD2. This CDR3 has 15 residues. The trim removed 5 bases at V and 4 bases at J, leaving 4 bases unmatched. Germline V gene lookup returns CDR1 SGHDT and CDR2 YYEEEE.

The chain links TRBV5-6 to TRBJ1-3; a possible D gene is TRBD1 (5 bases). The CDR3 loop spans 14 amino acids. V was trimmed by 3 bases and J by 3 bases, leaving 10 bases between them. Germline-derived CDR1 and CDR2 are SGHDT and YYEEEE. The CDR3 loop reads CASSSQGGGNTIYF. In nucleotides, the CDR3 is TGTGCCAGCAGCTCCCAGGGAGGTGGAAACACCATATATTTT.

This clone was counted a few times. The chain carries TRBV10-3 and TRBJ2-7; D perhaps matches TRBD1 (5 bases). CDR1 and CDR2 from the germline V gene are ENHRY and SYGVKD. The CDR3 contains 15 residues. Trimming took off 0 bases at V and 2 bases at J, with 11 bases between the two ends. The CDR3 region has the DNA TGTGCCATCAGTGAGTCTGGGGCTAGTCCCTACGAGCAGTACTTC. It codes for CAISESGASPYEQYF.

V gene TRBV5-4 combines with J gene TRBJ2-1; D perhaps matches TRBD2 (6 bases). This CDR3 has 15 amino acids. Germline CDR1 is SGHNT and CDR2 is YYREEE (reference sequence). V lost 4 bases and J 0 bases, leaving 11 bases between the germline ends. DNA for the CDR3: TGTGCCAGCAGCCCTTGGGGGGACTCCTACAATGAGCAGTTCTTC. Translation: CASSPWGDSYNEQFF.

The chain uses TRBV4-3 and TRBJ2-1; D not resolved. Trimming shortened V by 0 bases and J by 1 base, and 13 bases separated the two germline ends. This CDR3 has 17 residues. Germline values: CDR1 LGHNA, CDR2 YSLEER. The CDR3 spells CASSQEAQRASYNEQFF. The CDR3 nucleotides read TGCGCCAGCAGCCAAGAAGCCCAGCGTGCGTCCTACAATGAGCAGTTCTTC.

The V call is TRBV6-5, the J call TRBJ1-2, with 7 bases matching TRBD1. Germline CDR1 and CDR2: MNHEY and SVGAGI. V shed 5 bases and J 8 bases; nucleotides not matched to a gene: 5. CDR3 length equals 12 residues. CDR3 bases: TGTGCCAGCAGTCGCGGACAGGAAGGCTACACCTTC. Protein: CASSRGQEGYTF.

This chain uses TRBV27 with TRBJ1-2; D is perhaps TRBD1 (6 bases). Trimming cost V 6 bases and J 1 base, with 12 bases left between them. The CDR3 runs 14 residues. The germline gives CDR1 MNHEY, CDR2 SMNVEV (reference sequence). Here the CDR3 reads CASRPTGFNYGYTF. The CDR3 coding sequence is TGTGCCAGCAGACCTACAGGGTTTAACTATGGCTACACCTTC.

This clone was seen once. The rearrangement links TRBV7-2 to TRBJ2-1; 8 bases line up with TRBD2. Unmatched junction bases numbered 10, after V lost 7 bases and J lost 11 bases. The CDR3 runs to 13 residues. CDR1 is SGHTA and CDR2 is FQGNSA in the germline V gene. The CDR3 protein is CASTWTGGVQQFF. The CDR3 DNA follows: TGTGCCAGCACCTGGACGGGGGGGGTCCAGCAGTTCTTC.

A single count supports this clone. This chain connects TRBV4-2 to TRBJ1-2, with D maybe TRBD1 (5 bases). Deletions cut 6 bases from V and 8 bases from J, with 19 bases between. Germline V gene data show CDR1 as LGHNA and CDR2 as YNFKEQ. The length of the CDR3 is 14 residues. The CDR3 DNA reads TGTGCCAGCAGGGAAGGGTTGCAGGGAGGAGGCTACACCTTC. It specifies CASREGLQGGGYTF.

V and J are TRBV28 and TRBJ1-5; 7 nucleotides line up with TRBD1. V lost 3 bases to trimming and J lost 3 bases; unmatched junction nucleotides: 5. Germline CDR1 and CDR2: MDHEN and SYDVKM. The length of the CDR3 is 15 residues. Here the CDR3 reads CASSFSRGYNQPQHF. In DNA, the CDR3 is TGTGCCAGCAGTTTCTCCAGGGGGTACAATCAGCCCCAGCATTTT.

The CDR3: CASSTTTGDGELFF. The CDR3, as DNA: TGTGCCAGCAGCACAACTACAGGGGACGGGGAGCTGTTTTTT. V gene TRBV9 combines with J gene TRBJ2-2; 7 bases align to TRBD1. CDR3 length equals 14 residues. Looked up from germline, CDR1 is SGDLS and CDR2 is YYNGEE. V dropped 4 bases and J dropped 7; count of bases not matched to a gene: 7.

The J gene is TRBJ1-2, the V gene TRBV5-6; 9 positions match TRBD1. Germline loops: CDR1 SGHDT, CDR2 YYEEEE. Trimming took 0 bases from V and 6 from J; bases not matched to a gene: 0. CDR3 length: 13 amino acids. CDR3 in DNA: TGTGCCAGCAGCTTGGGACAGGGGGATGGCTACACCTTC. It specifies CASSLGQGDGYTF.

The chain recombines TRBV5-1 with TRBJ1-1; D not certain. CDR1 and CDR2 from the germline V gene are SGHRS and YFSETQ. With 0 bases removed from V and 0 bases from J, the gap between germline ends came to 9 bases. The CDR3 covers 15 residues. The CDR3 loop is CASSLGHSMNTEAFF. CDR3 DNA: TGCGCCAGCAGCTTGGGGCACAGCATGAACACTGAAGCTTTCTTT.

For the CDR3, the DNA is TGTGCCAGCAGTGCCAGACTAGCTAGCGGGGGCACAGATACGCAGTATTTT. Protein sequence: CASSARLASGGTDTQYF. J is TRBJ2-3 and V is TRBV6-4; 9 bases line up with TRBD2. The CDR3 runs 17 residues. V gave up 4 bases and J gave up 1 base; unmatched junction bases: 9. Germline loops: CDR1 MRHNA, CDR2 SNTAGT.

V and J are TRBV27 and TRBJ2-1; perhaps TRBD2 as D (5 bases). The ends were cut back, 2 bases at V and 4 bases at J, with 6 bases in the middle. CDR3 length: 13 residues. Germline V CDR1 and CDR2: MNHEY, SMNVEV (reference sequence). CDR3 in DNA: TGTGCCAGCAGTTTAAGGACTTACAATGAGCAGTTCTTC. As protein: CASSLRTYNEQFF.

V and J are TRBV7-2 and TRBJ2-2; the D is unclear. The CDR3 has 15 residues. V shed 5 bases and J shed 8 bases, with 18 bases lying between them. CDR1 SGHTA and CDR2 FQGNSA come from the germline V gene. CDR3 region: CASSQPSSARGELFF. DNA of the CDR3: TGTGCCAGCAGCCAACCCAGCTCGGCGAGGGGGGAGCTGTTTTTT.

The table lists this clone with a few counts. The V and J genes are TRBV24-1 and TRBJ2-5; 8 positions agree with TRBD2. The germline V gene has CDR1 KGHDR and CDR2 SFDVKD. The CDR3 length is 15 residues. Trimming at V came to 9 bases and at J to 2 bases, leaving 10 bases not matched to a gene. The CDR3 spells CATWGCGGTQETQYF. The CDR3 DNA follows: TGTGCCACCTGGGGTTGCGGGGGGACACAAGAGACCCAGTACTTC.

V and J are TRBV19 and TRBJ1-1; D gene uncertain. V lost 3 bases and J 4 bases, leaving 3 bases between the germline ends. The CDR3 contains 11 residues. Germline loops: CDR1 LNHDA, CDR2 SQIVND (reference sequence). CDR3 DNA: TGTGCCAGTAGTATTTTCACTGAAGCTTTCTTT. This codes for CASSIFTEAFF.

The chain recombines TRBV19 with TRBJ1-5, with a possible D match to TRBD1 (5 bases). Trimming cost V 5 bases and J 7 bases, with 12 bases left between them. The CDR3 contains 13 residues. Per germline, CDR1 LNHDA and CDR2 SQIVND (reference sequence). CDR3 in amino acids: CASSVDIRQPQHF. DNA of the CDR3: TGTGCCAGTAGTGTGGACATCCGACAGCCCCAGCATTTT.

For the CDR3, the DNA is TGTGCCAGCAGCGTAGATCAGGGGTTGGCCGGGGAGCTGTTTTTT. It translates to CASSVDQGLAGELFF. The rearrangement links TRBV9 to TRBJ2-2; D possibly corresponds to TRBD1 (6 bases). Germline V gene sequence: CDR1 SGDLS, CDR2 YYNGEE. The germline V and J ends were trimmed by 0 bases and 6 bases, with 12 bases remaining between them. The CDR3 has 15 residues.